Given below is one T cell receptor beta chain in context. No cognate antigen has been identified for it. Base qualities are not provided; no much larger clone lies one nucleotide away. Amplification of TCR beta CDR3 regions was carried out from RNA transcripts. The TCR CDR3 was subjected to a first round of RT-PCR using the HTBI primer set and the Qiagen OneStep RT-PCR kit. Libraries were constructed in a second round of multiplex PCR, after which size selection and purification were carried out. The libraries were sequenced on an Illumina HiSeq2000 using paired-end 100 bp reads. The paper's processing steps were these. SOAPnuke was used to process the raw data, throwing out any read that contained adapters or uncalled bases, had a mean Phred below 15, or lacked an exact constant-primer or identifier match. COPE v1.2.5 was used to merge the high-quality paired reads, and each unique nucleotide sequence was defined as a clonotype. MiTCR v1.1 was used to align the clonotypes against IMGT TRBV, TRBD and TRBJ reference segments. Only V-J combinations with frequency above 0.0001, covering about 99% of repertoires, were analysed. A TCS score was defined as the ratio of F50 (clonal expansion) to E x V (chaos), with BLOSUM62-based TCRdist applied between CDR3 peptides within each V-J. Welch's t-statistics and random forest reduced just over 500 V-J features to fewer than 15, which were used in a naive Bayes classifier (R e1071). The similarity between thyroid and blood repertoires was quantified using the Morisita-Horn index. Starting from the raw public reads, TCRdb applied fastp trimming at Q25, assembled clones with MiXCR and retained in-frame beta chains. CDR3 protein duplicates are merged, each entry listing the most common genes and DNA. The V and J calls were not made by the authors but by TCRdb's processing. In all, the sample holds roughly 500,000 distinct CDR3 sequences, and around 45% of those were seen once. The top ten hold roughly 20% of the sample.

The study excluded patients with uncontrolled infections, other autoimmune diseases, pregnancy or lactation. Diagnoses were established on the basis of clinical symptoms, serum thyroxine and TRAb, thyroid ultrasound, and orbital computed tomography. Total RNA was extracted using Trizol reagent, and RNA quality was assessed on an Agilent 2100 Bioanalyzer. The data originate from a study of T cells in Graves' hyperthyroidism and ophthalmopathy (dated by TCRdb to about 2019). About the full investigation: A discovery cohort of roughly 96 patients, fewer than 50 with Graves' ophthalmopathy and over 55 with stable Graves' hyperthyroidism, was used to find distinguishing TCR V-J signatures. Prospective prediction of ophthalmopathy was tested in an independent validation cohort of 18 to 20 hyperthyroidism patients and 17 patients who later progressed to ophthalmopathy. The 85 to 100 discovery patients were randomly split 7:3 into training and test sets. In about 6 Graves' hyperthyroidism patients, the study also compared T-cell repertoires from thyroid tissue with T-cell repertoires from blood. After blood sampling, hyperthyroidism patients were treated with methimazole at a starting dose of 30 mg daily, and ophthalmopathy patients were treated with high-dose intravenous methylprednisolone. According to the paper, TCR Vbeta CDR3 sequencing was carried out on 135 peripheral blood samples, which came from 40 to 45 ophthalmopathy, under 80 hyperthyroidism and roughly 17 progressor patients.

Overall results and qualifications from the work: Sample size was not statistically predetermined, and blinding of investigators to group allocation was not performed. Most expanded thyroid clonotypes (frequency above 0.001) were also detected in blood, suggesting blood repertoires may reflect thyroid immune responses. In cross-validation, a model built on a 13 V-J signature told ophthalmopathy apart from stable hyperthyroidism with 85% to 90% sensitivity and about 81% specificity, and in testing the same model reached 80%/75%. During validation, the model predicted progression to ophthalmopathy a median of approximately 6.5 months ahead of onset, with around 71% sensitivity and around 73% specificity.

The TCR was taken from an adult woman with Graves' disease, either hyperthyroidism or ophthalmopathy (not recorded which). The source material was peripheral blood or thyroid tissue (not recorded which).

CDR3 region: CASSLAPLGGETQYF. The sequenced DNA is TGTGCCAGCAGCTTAGCCCCGCTCGGCGGAGAGACCCAGTACTTC. The chain joins TRBV7-9 to TRBJ2-5; no confident D gene assignment can be made. Including cysteine and phenylalanine, the CDR3 has 15 amino acids. Solely the CDR3 DNA is kept, with 45 bases framed from the first base. Deletion took 0 bases off V and 4 bases off J, with a span of 12 bases between the germline ends. As encoded in the germline V gene (reference sequence), CDR1 is SEHNR while CDR2 is FQNEAQ.